The 16 T cell receptor beta chains below were found in one sample sequenced in a study of T cells after yellow fever vaccination (dated by TCRdb to about 2019). According to the study, the label for this sample's treatment or condition signals: live attenuated yellow fever vaccine strain. Library creation used 5' RACE. Sequencing took place on an Illumina NovaSeq 6000. TCRdb reprocessing: public reads trimmed at Q25 with fastp, clones called with MiXCR, in-frame beta chains kept. Rows are unified per CDR3 protein, each entry keeping the most common DNA and genes. The sample yields roughly 340,000 distinct CDR3 sequences; approximately 4% were counted once. Together, the top ten hold 20% to 25% of the sample. Sequencing was performed on PBMCs, taken 5 days after the yellow fever booster vaccination. The source of these receptors is a man between 18 and 35 years old who received the YFV17D yellow fever vaccine.

The chain carries TRBV4-3 and TRBJ2-7; TRBD1 might be the D (6 bases). V gave up 1 base and J gave up 0 bases, with 10 bases separating them. The V gene's germline CDR1 is LGHNA and CDR2 YSLEER. The CDR3 is made up of 15 amino acids. For the CDR3, the DNA is TGCGCCAGCAGCCAAGGGGTAGGGGGCTCCTACGAGCAGTACGTC. Translated, it gives CASSQGVGGSYEQYV.

The chain is built from TRBV9 and TRBJ2-2; TRBD1 agrees at 12 bases. The junction had 13 bases not matched to a gene; V was cut back by 3 bases and J by 4 bases. This CDR3 has 19 amino acids. Per germline, CDR1 SGDLS and CDR2 YYNGEE. Here the CDR3 reads CASSGAPGTGGAGTGELFF. CDR3 in DNA: TGTGCCAGCAGCGGGGCCCCCGGGACAGGGGGCGCGGGCACCGGGGAGCTGTTTTTT. Complete variable domain (other parts from reference TRBV9 and TRBJ2-2): DSGVTQTPKHLITATGQRVTLRCSPRSGDLSVYWYQQSLDQGLQFLIQYYNGEERAKGNILERFSAQQFPDLHSELNLSSLELGDSALYFCASSGAPGTGGAGTGELFFGEGSRLTVL.

There are many counts of this clonotype. The chain couples TRBV20-1 to TRBJ2-1, with 8 bases matching TRBD1. The CDR3 consists of 14 residues. Germline-derived CDR1 and CDR2 are DFQATT and SNEGSKA (reference sequence). The V gene end was trimmed by 5 bases and the J gene end by 10 bases; junction bases not matched to a gene: 13. CDR3 bases: TGCAGTGCTCGCTCCCTGGACAGGGCGGCGGAGCAGTTCTTC. This gives the protein CSARSLDRAAEQFF.

This clonotype was counted ten times or more. The chain joins TRBV6-2 or TRBV6-3 to TRBJ1-1; no reliable D call. V lost 2 bases and J 4 bases, leaving 5 bases between the germline ends. This CDR3 has 12 amino acids. From germline, CDR1 is MNHEY and CDR2 SVGEGT. Written as DNA, the CDR3 is TGTGCCAGCAGTTACGTGGGCACTGAAGCTTTCTTT. This codes for CASSYVGTEAFF.

At least ten counts were recorded for this clonotype. The chain recombines TRBV7-2 with TRBJ2-1; TRBD1 matches at 9 bases. Trimming cost V 5 bases and J 14 bases; bases outside gene matches: 22. The CDR3 covers 17 residues. Germline loops: CDR1 SGHTA, CDR2 FQGNSA. The CDR3 DNA follows: TGTGCCAGCAGCCCTAGGAGGGCTGGGACAGGGAGGCCGACCGAGTTCTTC. It translates to CASSPRRAGTGRPTEFF.

This clonotype occurred many times. The V and J genes are TRBV6-5 and TRBJ2-5; 7 bases agree with TRBD2. The germline V gene has CDR1 MNHEY and CDR2 SVGAGI. This CDR3 is built from 16 residues. V trimming: 1 base; J trimming: 0 bases; junction bases outside the gene matches: 5. The CDR3 coding sequence is TGTGCCAGCAGTTACTTTAGCGGGCGGTACCAAGAGACCCAGTACTTC. Its translation: CASSYFSGRYQETQYF.

The J gene is TRBJ2-7, the V gene TRBV12-3 or TRBV12-4; a possible D gene is TRBD2 (5 bases). CDR3 length equals 12 residues. The ends were cut back, 3 bases at V and 3 bases at J, with 6 bases in the middle. The CDR3 loop reads CASSFGDYEQYV. CDR3 DNA: TGTGCCAGCAGTTTCGGGGACTACGAGCAGTACGTC.

This clonotype was picked up a small number of times. This chain uses TRBV13 with TRBJ2-7; D gene unclear. The CDR3 has 10 residues. Germline CDR1 and CDR2: PRHDT and FYEKMQ (reference sequence). Trimming shortened V by 4 bases and J by 3 bases, and 1 base separated the two germline ends. CDR3 nucleotide sequence: TGTGCCAGCAGCTGCTACGAGCAGTACGTC. Translated: CASSCYEQYV.

This clonotype was counted many times. The chain is built from TRBV24-1 and TRBJ1-5; D unclear. In germline, CDR1 is KGHDR, CDR2 SFDVKD. Trimming left V 5 bases short and J 1 base short, with 8 bases between. The CDR3 consists of 14 residues. In DNA form, the CDR3 reads TGTGCCACCAGTGCCAGAGAAAGCAATCAGCCCCAGCATTTT. Its translation is CATSARESNQPQHF.

This clonotype came up a few times. The genes are TRBV20-1 and TRBJ2-4; 9 bases agree with TRBD1. CDR1 and CDR2 (germline): DFQATT, SNEGSKA (reference sequence). The CDR3 length is 15 residues. After removal of 0 bases from V and 8 bases from J, the junction contained 8 bases not matched to a gene. The CDR3 region is CSARDRQGEKDIQYF. In nucleotides, the CDR3 is TGCAGTGCTAGAGATCGACAGGGGGAGAAGGACATTCAGTACTTC.

There are a few counts of this clonotype. V and J are TRBV19 and TRBJ1-3; the D is unclear. The ends were cut back, 5 bases at V and 7 bases at J, with 12 bases in the middle. The CDR3 runs 13 residues. Per germline, CDR1 LNHDA and CDR2 SQIVND (reference sequence). The CDR3 loop is CASSATPGNTIYF. The CDR3 bases are TGTGCCAGTAGTGCAACACCCGGGAACACCATATATTTT.

This clonotype was found a few times. V is TRBV7-9 and J is TRBJ2-7, with D tentatively TRBD2 (5 bases). V gave up 7 bases and J gave up 6 bases, with 13 bases separating them. The length of the CDR3 is 12 residues. From germline, CDR1 is SEHNR and CDR2 FQNEAQ (reference sequence). CDR3 loop: CASTRGLAEQYF. The CDR3 DNA sequence: TGTGCCAGCACGCGAGGGCTGGCCGAGCAGTACTTC.

At least ten counts were recorded for this clonotype. This chain uses TRBV7-3 with TRBJ2-1; maybe TRBD2 (6 bases). The germline V and J ends were trimmed by 4 bases and 0 bases, with 16 bases remaining between them. The germline CDR1 and CDR2 sequences are SGHTA and FQGTGA. The CDR3 has 17 residues. CDR3 in amino acids: CASSSALAASSYNEQFF. In DNA, the CDR3 is TGTGCCAGCAGCTCAGCGTTAGCGGCCAGCTCCTACAATGAGCAGTTCTTC.

The table lists this clonotype with many counts. The chain carries TRBV4-2 and TRBJ2-6; no reliable D call. With 4 bases removed from V and 2 bases from J, the gap between germline ends came to 6 bases. The germline gives CDR1 LGHNA, CDR2 YNFKEQ. The length of the CDR3 is 14 residues. The CDR3 reads CASSPRAGANVLTF. In DNA, the CDR3 is TGTGCCAGCAGCCCCCGGGCTGGGGCCAACGTCCTGACTTTC.

This sequence joins TRBV10-3 and TRBJ2-5, with 10 bases aligning to TRBD2. CDR3 size: 14 residues. Germline lookup yields CDR1 ENHRY and CDR2 SYGVKD. V lost 6 bases to trimming and J lost 4 bases; unmatched junction nucleotides: 5. The CDR3 reads CAISSGGARETQYF. The CDR3 coding sequence is TGTGCCATCAGCAGCGGGGGGGCCCGAGAGACCCAGTACTTC.

This clonotype occurred a few times. The CDR3 region is CASSQDRGREYGYTF. CDR3 nucleotide sequence: TGTGCCAGCAGCCAAGATAGGGGGCGGGAGTATGGCTACACCTTC. The chain recombines TRBV4-2 with TRBJ1-2; 7 nucleotides match TRBD1. The CDR3 spans 15 residues. V was clipped by 0 bases and J by 5 bases; unmatched bases: 6. Germline values: CDR1 LGHNA, CDR2 YNFKEQ.